This T cell receptor beta chain was captured by sequencing in a study of early T cells in non-severe SARS-CoV-2 infection. At the level of the study: The input, bulk RNA from unsorted whole blood, was sequenced, and chains were unpaired. Points from the study as a whole: Comparison of clonotypes with VDJdb favored anti-spike CD8 responses while missing private and CD4 specificities.

V lost 3 bases and J lost 6, with 16 bases in between. This CDR3 is built from 14 residues. CDR1 is DFQATT, CDR2 SNEGSKA, per germline (reference sequence). This clonotype was found a few times. Antigen unknown. Each cDNA molecule carried a unique molecular identifier. One entry per CDR3 protein, called by TCRdb with MiXCR from the 5' RACE reads. The profile shows 60,000 to 75,000 distinct CDR3 sequences, roughly 12% of them singletons. This chain joins TRBV20-1 and TRBJ2-3; D is uncertain. This sequence originates from an adult who was a healthcare worker with PCR-confirmed SARS-CoV-2 infection or an uninfected control (not recorded which). Sequenced material: whole blood. CDR3 in amino acids: CSARDPIGVDTQYF. CDR3 bases: TGCAGTGCTAGGGACCCTATAGGAGTTGATACGCAGTATTTT.